The 3 T cell receptor beta chains given below trace back to one sample, sequenced in a study of blood T cell repertoires in COVID-19. Some clones are missing from TCRdb's copy, which holds only in-frame ones; the method was immunoSEQ multiplex PCR. The sample carries around 270,000 clones, 84% recorded once. Input material: peripheral blood. Receptors originate from a woman aged 40 to 50 who had recovered from COVID-19.

The chain uses TRBV3-1 (or the pseudogene TRBV3-2) and TRBJ2-2; 9 bases align to TRBD1. With V trimmed by 4 bases and J by 5 bases, 5 bases remained unmatched. CDR3 length equals 15 residues. Germline CDR1 is LGHDT and CDR2 is YNNKEL (reference sequence). This chain's CDR3 is CASSRGTGWTGELFF. Here the CDR3 DNA reads TGTGCCAGCAGCCGCGGGACAGGGTGGACCGGGGAGCTGTTTTTT.

In its sample, this clone was seen a few times. The V gene is TRBV9, the J gene TRBJ1-3; possibly TRBD1 for D (6 bases). Trimming stripped 3 bases from V and 0 bases from J, with 10 bases between. This CDR3 spans 15 amino acids. From germline, CDR1 is SGDLS and CDR2 YYNGEE. The CDR3 DNA is TGTGCCAGCAGCGCTGGACAGACCTCTGGAAACACCATATATTTT. Amino acids: CASSAGQTSGNTIYF.

V is TRBV3-1 (or the pseudogene TRBV3-2) and J is TRBJ2-7, with a possible D match to TRBD1 (6 bases). Deletions cut 5 bases from V and 2 bases from J, with 16 bases between. Germline values: CDR1 LGHDT, CDR2 YNNKEL (reference sequence). The CDR3 is 15 amino acids. The CDR3 protein is CASSTSRGLPYEQYF. The CDR3 nucleotides read TGTGCCAGCAGCACCTCCAGGGGTCTCCCCTACGAGCAGTACTTC.